These T cell receptor beta chains were read from a single sample in a study of blood T cell repertoires in COVID-19. TCRdb's table, derived via immunoSEQ multiplex PCR, lists solely in-frame clones and lacks some. This repertoire shows hundreds of thousands of clones, nearly 90% found once; its top ten account for 12%. The material sequenced was peripheral blood. The source is a woman between 18 and 29 years old who had recovered from COVID-19. Both conserved end residues are part of each CDR3. The D gene is left open where the match is weak. Expanded clones get a size class; other rows say once, few or many, or leave the size out.

d_call clone_size j_call v_call cdr3_aa cdr3_nt
TRBD2 . TRBJ2-3 TRBV15 CATLAGGTDTQYF TGTGCCACACTAGCGGGAGGGACAGATACGCAGTATTTT
TRBD1 . TRBJ1-5 TRBV30 CAWSVRTGGNQPQHF TGTGCCTGGAGTGTAAGGACAGGGGGGAATCAGCCCCAGCATTTT
. . TRBJ2-5 TRBV7-2 CASSLDGSWQTQYF TGTGCCAGCAGCTTAGACGGGAGCTGGCAGACCCAGTACTTC
. . TRBJ2-1 TRBV2 CASREGAGKHYNEQFF TGTGCCAGCAGGGAGGGCGCGGGGAAACACTACAATGAGCAGTTCTTC
. . TRBJ2-7 TRBV7-9 CASSSTSTLSYEQYF TGTGCCAGCAGCTCAACCTCGACATTGTCCTACGAGCAGTACTTC
TRBD2 once TRBJ2-2 TRBV6-2/TRBV6-3 CASSPGLAYPGELFF TGTGCCAGCAGCCCGGGACTAGCATATCCCGGGGAGCTGTTTTTT
TRBD1 . TRBJ1-4 TRBV28 CASSPSGQGDEKLFF TGTGCCAGCAGTCCATCGGGACAGGGGGACGAAAAACTGTTTTTT
. once TRBJ2-5 TRBV5-1 CASSLGARGYQETQYF TGCGCCAGCAGCTTGGGGGCCAGGGGATATCAAGAGACCCAGTACTTC
TRBD2 few TRBJ2-2 TRBV19 CASARTSGVTGELFF TGTGCCAGTGCCCGGACTAGCGGGGTCACCGGGGAGCTGTTTTTT
TRBD1 . TRBJ1-5 TRBV10-3 CAIKGTGDNQPQHF TGTGCCATCAAGGGGACAGGGGACAATCAGCCCCAGCATTTT
TRBD1 once TRBJ1-1 TRBV29-1 CSVSARTGLNTEAFF TGCAGCGTTTCGGCTCGGACAGGGCTGAACACTGAAGCTTTCTTT
TRBD1 . TRBJ1-2 TRBV6-5 CASSHGQGYGYTF TGTGCCAGCAGTCATGGACAGGGCTATGGCTACACCTTC
TRBD1 few TRBJ1-1 TRBV5-4 CASSFGTGAEAFF TGTGCCAGCAGCTTCGGGACAGGGGCTGAAGCTTTCTTT
TRBD1 . TRBJ1-4 TRBV28 CASSLSGQGNEKLFF TGTGCCAGCAGTTTATCAGGACAGGGGAACGAAAAACTGTTTTTT
. . TRBJ1-2 TRBV4-3 CASSQDHRASYGYTF TGCGCCAGCAGCCAAGATCACAGGGCAAGCTATGGCTACACCTTC
. once TRBJ2-1 TRBV4-3 CASSQADLYNEQFF TGCGCCAGCAGCCAAGCAGATTTGTACAATGAGCAGTTCTTC
TRBD2 . TRBJ2-5 TRBV6-2/TRBV6-3 CASSYSVAGAWETQYF TGTGCCAGCAGTTACTCGGTTGCGGGAGCGTGGGAGACCCAGTACTTC
. few TRBJ1-3 TRBV27 CASSLSSPAGVGNTIYF TGTGCCAGCAGTTTATCCTCCCCCGCGGGAGTCGGAAACACCATATATTTT
TRBD1 once TRBJ2-1 TRBV29-1 CSVPLSGQGIFNEQFF TGCAGCGTCCCCCTATCGGGACAGGGAATTTTCAATGAGCAGTTCTTC
. . TRBJ2-4 TRBV12-3/TRBV12-4 CASKEPGENIQYF TGTGCCAGCAAGGAGCCGGGGGAAAACATTCAGTACTTC